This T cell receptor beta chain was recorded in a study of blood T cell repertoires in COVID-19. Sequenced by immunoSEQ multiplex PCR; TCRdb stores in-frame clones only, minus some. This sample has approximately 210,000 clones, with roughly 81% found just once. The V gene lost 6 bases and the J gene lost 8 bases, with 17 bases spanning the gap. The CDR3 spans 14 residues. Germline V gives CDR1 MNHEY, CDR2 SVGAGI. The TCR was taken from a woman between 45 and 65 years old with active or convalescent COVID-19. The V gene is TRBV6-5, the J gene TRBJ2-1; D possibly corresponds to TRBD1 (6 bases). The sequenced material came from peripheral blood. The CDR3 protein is CASSPGQPVDEQFF. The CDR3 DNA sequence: TGTGCCAGCAGCCCCGGACAGCCTGTGGATGAGCAGTTCTTC.